The sequence of this T cell receptor (beta chain) was determined in a study of blood T cell repertoires in COVID-19. Study at large: Acute-phase and convalescent COVID-19 samples originated in the United States, Italy and Spain.

Those enrolled in Seattle joined during active infection and were followed longitudinally afterward. As processed by the authors: Estimates of nucleated cell counts were drawn from the amplification of reference gene primers. The protocol was immunoSEQ multiplex PCR, while the TCRdb copy is restricted to in-frame clones and leaves out a portion. V and J calls plus clone size are reproduced from that table; the DNA served to infer D and trimming. The sample holds about 370,000 clones, around 89% seen once. CDR3 length: 14 residues. V gave up 3 bases and J gave up 8 bases; unmatched junction bases: 6. In germline, CDR1 is PRHDT, CDR2 FYEKMQ (reference sequence).

The sequence was obtained from a woman aged 25 to 39 with COVID-19, enrolled during active disease. Sequencing used peripheral blood. The rearrangement links TRBV13 to TRBJ2-1, with 8 nucleotides matching TRBD2. CDR3 nucleotide sequence: TGTGCCAGCAGCTTGGGACTAGTCCGGGATGAGCAGTTCTTC. Translating it yields CASSLGLVRDEQFF.